Listed here is a single T cell receptor beta chain. Its matching antigen is unknown. This sample was taken from a study of a mutant IDH1 vaccine in newly diagnosed glioma. Study overall: Vaccination followed radiotherapy alone by 4-6 weeks, or accompanied temozolomide cycles.

Libraries were prepared by immunoSEQ multiplex PCR; TCRdb keeps only in-frame clonotypes and omits some of them. The data contain fewer than 75,000 clones, approximately 84% of them singletons. The time point was: week 11, during vaccination. Every single dose of the vaccine, 300 ug of mutant IDH1 20-mer peptide, came with topical imiquimod. Trimming cost V 4 bases and J 7 bases; bases outside gene matches: 13. CDR3 length: 17 amino acids. Per the germline V gene, CDR1 is SGHRS and CDR2 is YFSETQ. The TCR originated in a woman aged 45-65 years with glioma. The chain links TRBV5-1 to TRBJ2-2; 10 positions match TRBD1. Sample: PBMCs, taken from a glioma patient whose treatment included an IDH1 peptide vaccine. The CDR3 is CASSVKPGTGDGGELFF. For the CDR3, the DNA is TGCGCCAGCAGCGTCAAACCCGGGACAGGGGATGGCGGGGAGCTGTTTTTT.